This TCR beta chain was captured by sequencing in a study of CD8 T cells in ankylosing spondylitis. MiXCR, applied by TCRdb to the 5' RACE reads, yields one record per CDR3 protein. The table shows a few hundred thousand distinct CDR3 sequences, with about 20% occurring only once. This clonotype was counted ten times or more. Its antigen is currently unknown. Trimming at V came to 2 bases and at J to 1 base, leaving 2 bases not matched to a gene. The CDR3 contains 15 residues. Germline CDR1 is SGDLS and CDR2 is YYNGEE. Study observations and caveats: Earlier literature documents some of the motif variants in reactive arthritis synovial fluid and blood. In ankylosing spondylitis blood, a motif of about eight highly homologous TCR beta variants appeared characteristic.

This TCR was recovered from a male donor with ankylosing spondylitis or in good health (not recorded which). The sample was blood, either unsorted or a sorted T cell fraction (not recorded which). The rearrangement uses TRBV9 and TRBJ2-3, with 9 bases that match TRBD1. The CDR3, as DNA: TGTGCCAGCAGCGTTTGGACAGGGGGCACAGATACGCAGTATTTT. Protein: CASSVWTGGTDTQYF. Full variable domain (outside the CDR3, taken from reference TRBV9 and TRBJ2-3): DSGVTQTPKHLITATGQRVTLRCSPRSGDLSVYWYQQSLDQGLQFLIQYYNGEERAKGNILERFSAQQFPDLHSELNLSSLELGDSALYFCASSVWTGGTDTQYFGPGTRLTVL.